This T cell receptor (beta chain) was sequenced during a study of long-term antiretroviral therapy in people with HIV (dated by TCRdb to 2022 to 2024). Study-level background: The earliest samples were collected roughly a decade before the 2015 WHO recommendation for immediate ART, at a time when ART was usually postponed until CD4 counts fell. Test extractions of a monoclonal T-cell line alongside fewer than 40 polyclonal samples showed no cross-contamination during QIAcube processing. A total of 192 cryopreserved PBMC samples were contributed to the cohort by 30 adults with confirmed HIV infection, with samples collected serially over a mean of approximately six years (range 1-12). Among the roughly 30 participants with HIV, about a dozen were female. Whether ART initiation and durable HIV suppression were associated with changes in peripheral blood TRB repertoire composition and diversity was tested in a retrospective serial study. General conclusions and limits of the study: The samples span the years 2004 to 2017, and the ART regimens used at that time may not be as effective as current regimens. Because pre-ART samples had limited cell numbers, unsorted PBMC were profiled rather than sorted CD4+ and CD8+ T cells. Since PBMC availability was limited, sequencing covered only the TCR beta chain, with no alpha chain pairing. No data were available on ART adherence, viral resistance or therapy changes, limiting inferences about post-ART repertoire changes. CDR3 length ranges in HIV repertoires were narrower than in controls, and network structure suggested an antigen-experienced repertoire with only a slight naive shift after ART. Expanded TRB clones identified before ART initiation dominated the repertoire across all time points, though the dominance fluctuated and decreased in many PLHIV after ART. Starting ART was linked to a significant rise in TRB diversity, yet even with long-term ART the diversity remained significantly lower than in transplant donor controls.

Sequencing of the TRB variable region was done with the immunoSEQ hsTCRB v3.0 assay at survey level resolution. The target sequencing depth for TRB was about 40,000-55,000 T-cell genomes per sample. An Illumina MiSeq with a v3 150-cycle kit was used to sequence the pooled TRB libraries. As for the authors' bioinformatics: Repertoire analysis was run in R within a reproducible Nextflow workflow that covered QC, data transformation and analysis. Custom analyses were implemented in LymphoSeq2, an R package for AIRR-Seq data exploration. A few samples that produced fewer than 5000 total TRB sequences were removed, so 200 or so HIV repertoires were analyzed. Among the roughly 190 retained HIV repertoires, 55 to 60 were collected before ART initiation and around 130 after ART initiation. Repertoires were downsampled to 5000 TRB nucleotide sequences, with summary statistics averaged over 100 downsampling iterations. TRB sequences were retained for analysis only if CDR3 regions of at least seven amino acids were present. Diversity was assessed using a clonality score derived from Shannon entropy and using the Gini coefficient. In the repertoire networks, any two of the top 5000 CDR3 amino acid sequences were linked whenever the two sequences differed by an edit distance of one. For TRB CDR3 amino acid sequences, antigen specificity groups and MHC restriction were predicted with GLIPH2. To flag known associations with CMV, EBV, HIV or tissue antigens, CDR3 amino acid sequences were compared against VDJdb and McPAS-TCR. Pre-ART, post-ART and control groups were compared with Wilcoxon signed-rank tests and Holm-Bonferroni correction. TCRdb mirrors the immuneACCESS table, restricted to in-frame sequences. Some clones are absent from its copies; in checked studies, under half trace to an unresolved V gene, and the reason for the others is unknown. V and J calls and clone size follow that table, whereas D and trimming were derived from the DNA. In this sample the table shows 25,000 to 35,000 clones, 80% to 85% of which occur a single time. The ten largest account for more than 9% of the sample.

To be included, a participant needed at least one PBMC sample from before ART initiation plus at least two post-ART samples. Every participant with HIV received treatment in the United States of America. Cryopreserved samples of roughly 0.95-10 million PBMC were thawed and washed before DNA extraction. At the time of the earliest PBMC sample, participants with HIV were aged between roughly 20 and 54 years. PBMC samples from each participant spanned 1-4 timepoints before ART initiation and 2-8 timepoints after ART initiation, with a median of 7 samples. For every participant, serial HIV viral load, CD4+ T-cell count, ART history and demographic data were obtained. Genomic DNA was extracted from unsorted PBMC with a Qiagen kit on a QIAcube, with processing performed in batches of 12 samples. The CDR3 measures 16 amino acids from cysteine to phenylalanine. Solely the CDR3 DNA is kept, with 48 bases framed from the first base. A distance of 20 bases separates the germline ends of V and J, which lose 6 bases and 5 bases respectively. The germline V gene specifies MDHEN as CDR1 and SYDVKM as CDR2.

Concerning this clone: No antigen is known for it. No clone much larger than this one lies a single base away; base qualities are absent.

The receptor comes from a man under 40 with HIV. The rearranged segments are TRBV28 and TRBJ1-5; the D segment could be TRBD1, given 6 matching bases. The input for sequencing was unsorted PBMCs, taken 2.8 years after starting antiretroviral therapy. At the DNA level, the sequence is TGTGCCAGCAGCCCTTTAGAGGGAGGGGGTCATCAGCCCCAGCATTTT. The encoded protein is CASSPLEGGGHQPQHF.